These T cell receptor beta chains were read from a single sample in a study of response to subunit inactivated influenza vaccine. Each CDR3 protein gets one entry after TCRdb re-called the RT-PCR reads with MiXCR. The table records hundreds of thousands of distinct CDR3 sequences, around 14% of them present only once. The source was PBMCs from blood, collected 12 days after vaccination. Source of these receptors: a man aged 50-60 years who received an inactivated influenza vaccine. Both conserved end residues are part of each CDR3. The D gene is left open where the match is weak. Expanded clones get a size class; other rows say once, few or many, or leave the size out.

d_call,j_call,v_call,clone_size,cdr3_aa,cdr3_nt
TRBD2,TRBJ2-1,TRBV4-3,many,CASSQDWRTSGSNEQFF,TGCGCCAGCAGCCAAGATTGGAGGACTAGCGGGTCCAATGAGCAGTTCTTC
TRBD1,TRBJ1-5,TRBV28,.,CASSGQGPLRPQHF,TGTGCCAGCTCGGGACAGGGGCCCCTTCGGCCCCAGCATTTT
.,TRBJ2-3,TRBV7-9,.,CASEGLPRADTQYF,TGTGCCAGCGAGGGACTGCCCCGGGCAGATACGCAGTATTTT
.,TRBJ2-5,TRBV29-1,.,CSVRLGETQYF,TGCAGCGTGAGGTTGGGTGAGACCCAGTACTTC
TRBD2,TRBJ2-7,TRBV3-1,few,CASSQVGGRSSEQYF,TGTGCCAGCAGCCAAGTCGGCGGGAGATCCTCCGAGCAGTACTTC
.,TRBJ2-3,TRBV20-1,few,CSARVPPDTQYF,TGCAGTGCTAGAGTACCCCCAGATACGCAGTATTTT
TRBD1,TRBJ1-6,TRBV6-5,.,CASSSWTGWGSPLHF,TGTGCCAGCAGTTCATGGACAGGGTGGGGTTCACCCCTCCACTTT
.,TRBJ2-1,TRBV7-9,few,CASSPHVASYNEQFF,TGTGCCAGCAGCCCACACGTAGCGTCCTACAATGAGCAGTTCTTC
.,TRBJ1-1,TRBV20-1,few,CSASEGPNTEAFF,TGCAGTGCATCAGAAGGGCCGAACACTGAAGCTTTCTTT
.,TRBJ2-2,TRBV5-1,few,CASSISPGRNTGELFF,TGCGCCAGCAGCATTTCCCCGGGACGGAACACCGGGGAGCTGTTTTTT
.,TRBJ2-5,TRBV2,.,CASSDTGLRQETQYF,TGTGCCAGCAGTGATACAGGCCTCCGCCAAGAGACCCAGTACTTC
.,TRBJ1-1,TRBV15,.,CATGRGRSTEAFF,TGTGCCACGGGACGGGGGAGAAGCACTGAAGCTTTCTTT
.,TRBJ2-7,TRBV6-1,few,CASGPANLYEQYF,TGTGCCAGCGGACCAGCGAACCTCTACGAGCAGTACTTC
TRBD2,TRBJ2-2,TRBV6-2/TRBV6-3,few,CASSYSILAGDTGELFF,TGTGCCAGCAGTTACTCGATTTTAGCGGGAGACACCGGGGAGCTGTTTTTT
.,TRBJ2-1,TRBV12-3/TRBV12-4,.,CASSSIGVTTNEQFF,TGTGCCAGCAGTTCCATCGGGGTTACTACCAATGAGCAGTTCTTC
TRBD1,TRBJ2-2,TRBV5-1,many,CASSLAGTGGTGELFF,TGTGCCAGCAGCTTAGCCGGGACAGGGGGCACCGGGGAGCTGTTTTTT
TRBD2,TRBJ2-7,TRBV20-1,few,CSARGWERDYSYEQYF,TGCAGTGCTAGAGGGTGGGAACGGGACTACTCCTACGAGCAGTACTTC
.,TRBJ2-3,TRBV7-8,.,CPSSLLARPDTQYF,TGTCCCAGCAGCCTCCTGGCTAGGCCAGATACGCAGTATTTT
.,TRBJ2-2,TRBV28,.,CASSPFGQAVAEELFF,TGTGCCAGCAGTCCCTTCGGGCAGGCCGTCGCCGAGGAGCTGTTTTTT
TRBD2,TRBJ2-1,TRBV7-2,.,CASSPPSGAFYNEQFF,TGTGCCAGCAGCCCTCCTAGCGGGGCGTTCTACAATGAGCAGTTCTTC
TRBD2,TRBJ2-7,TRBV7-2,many,CASSLAGTSGYYEQYF,TGTGCCAGCAGCTTAGCGGGGACTAGCGGATACTACGAGCAGTACTTC
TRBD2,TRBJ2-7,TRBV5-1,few,CASSFTSVSYEQYF,TGCGCCAGCAGCTTTACTAGCGTATCCTACGAGCAGTACTTC